A selection of T cell receptor beta chains follows, all from one sample in a study of early T cells in non-severe SARS-CoV-2 infection. TCRdb analysed the 5' RACE reads with MiXCR anew, one entry per CDR3 protein. Of about 48,000 distinct CDR3 sequences listed, approximately 7.6% are singletons. Sample: whole blood. The source of these receptors is an adult who was a healthcare worker with PCR-confirmed SARS-CoV-2 infection or an uninfected control (not recorded which). Both conserved end residues are part of each CDR3. D genes are given only for firm matches. Expanded clones are given a class, and other clones once, few, many or no size at all.

v_gene	j_gene	d_gene	abundance	CDR3nt	CDR3aa
TRBV3-1	TRBJ2-3	-	many	TGTGCCAGCAGCCAAGAAACAGATACGCAGTATTTT	CASSQETDTQYF
TRBV7-3	TRBJ1-3	-	many	TGTGCCAGCAGCTTAGGCAGTGGAAACACCATATATTTT	CASSLGSGNTIYF
TRBV20-1	TRBJ2-3	-	few	TGCAGTGCTAGAGACTCGATGAGCACAGATACGCAGTATTTT	CSARDSMSTDTQYF
TRBV29-1	TRBJ2-7	-	many	TGCAGCGTTGAATCCAAAGGATTCTACGAGCAGTACTTC	CSVESKGFYEQYF
TRBV24-1	TRBJ2-3	-	many	TGTGCCACCAGTGATTTTTCAGGGCCGGCAGATACGCAGTATTTT	CATSDFSGPADTQYF
TRBV28	TRBJ1-4	TRBD1	many	TGTGCCAGCAGTCTCACACAGGGGGCGGCTAATGAAAAACTGTTTTTT	CASSLTQGAANEKLFF
TRBV28	TRBJ1-2	TRBD1	-	TGTGCCAGCAACATAAGGCGGGACAGGGAAATCTATGGCTACACCTTC	CASNIRRDREIYGYTF
TRBV12-3/TRBV12-4	TRBJ1-6	-	-	TGTGCCAGCAGTTTGTCCAGTAATTCACCCCTCCACTTT	CASSLSSNSPLHF
TRBV3-1	TRBJ2-3	TRBD1	many	TGTGCCAGCAGCCGTAGGGGGCGGACAGATACGCAGTATTTT	CASSRRGRTDTQYF
TRBV11-1	TRBJ1-2	-	many	TGTGCCAGCGGGAGCACAGTTAACTATGGCTACACCTTC	CASGSTVNYGYTF